The 14 T cell receptor beta chains reported below all come from one sample, sequenced in a study of shared T cell receptors in the human thymus. The data were produced by immunoSEQ multiplex PCR, yet TCRdb's version contains in-frame clones alone and is incomplete. The sample gives hundreds of thousands of clones, 75% to 90% of which show up once; roughly 0.01% is in the top ten. These data were also filed under a second study, of human thymus T cells.

Sequencing was performed on thymocytes. The receptor source for this set is a girl in the first two years of life with a congenital heart defect.

The chain recombines TRBV2 with TRBJ2-1, with 7 bases fitting TRBD1. J lost 0 bases, V lost 6 bases, and 8 bases had no gene match. Germline CDR1 SNHLY, CDR2 FYNNEI. CDR3 length: 16 residues. In DNA form, the CDR3 reads TGTGCCAGCAGCCCCGGACAGGATAGCTCCTACAATGAGCAGTTCTTC. It specifies CASSPGQDSSYNEQFF. The full variable domain, rest sourced from reference TRBV2 and TRBJ2-1, is EPEVTQTPSHQVTQMGQEVILRCVPISNHLYFYWYRQILGQKVEFLVSFYNNEISEKSEIFDDQFSVERPDGSNFTLKIRSTKLEDSAMYFCASSPGQDSSYNEQFFGPGTRLTVL.

This clone was seen a single time. The chain carries TRBV11-2 and TRBJ2-1; D assignment may be TRBD1 or TRBD2 (6 bases each). The V end lost 5 bases, the J end lost 2 bases, and 13 bases lay between the germline ends. The CDR3 sequence is 15 residues long. In germline, CDR1 is SGHAT, CDR2 FQNNGV. The CDR3 DNA sequence: TGTGCCAGCAGCCTAGGGGGGCCAACCTACAATGAGCAGTTCTTC. Translating gives CASSLGGPTYNEQFF.

The J gene is TRBJ1-3, the V gene TRBV9, with D possibly matching TRBD1 (5 bases). CDR1 and CDR2 (germline): SGDLS, YYNGEE. This CDR3 contains 17 residues. Trimming shortened V by 3 bases and J by 0 bases, and 16 bases separated the two germline ends. CDR3 DNA: TGTGCCAGCAGCGAGTCGGACAAGCCAGGCTCTGGAAACACCATATATTTT. It codes for CASSESDKPGSGNTIYF.

The chain employs TRBV7-9 and TRBJ1-2; D not certain. Germline values: CDR1 SEHNR, CDR2 FQNEAQ (reference sequence). V lost 1 base, J lost 6 bases, and 6 bases lay in between. This CDR3 is 12 amino acids long. The CDR3 reads CASSLGHNGYTF. The DNA of the CDR3 is TGTGCCAGCAGCTTAGGACATAATGGCTACACCTTC.

The chain links TRBV13 to TRBJ2-1; 8 bases align to TRBD1. This CDR3 is built from 17 residues. V gave up 5 bases and J gave up 2 bases; unmatched junction bases: 11. The V gene's germline CDR1 is PRHDT and CDR2 FYEKMQ (reference sequence). The CDR3 nucleotides are TGTGCCAGCAGCGGGACCGGACAGGGAATGGCCTACAATGAGCAGTTCTTC. It encodes CASSGTGQGMAYNEQFF.

The chain carries TRBV27 and TRBJ1-1, with 9 bases lining up with TRBD1. This CDR3 has 16 amino acids. The V segment lost 6 bases and the J segment 0 bases; nucleotides outside the gene matches: 8. Germline CDR1 reads MNHEY; CDR2 reads SMNVEV (reference sequence). CDR3 in amino acids: CASSPDRGRMNTEAFF. Written as DNA, the CDR3 is TGTGCCAGCAGCCCGGACAGGGGACGCATGAACACTGAAGCTTTCTTT.

V gene TRBV10-2 combines with J gene TRBJ2-5; no firm D call. This CDR3 comprises 11 residues. V shed 6 bases and J shed 5 bases, with 7 bases lying between them. CDR1 is WSHSY and CDR2 is SAAADI in the germline V gene. The CDR3 spells CASRNGETQYF. The CDR3 DNA follows: TGCGCCAGCAGGAACGGGGAGACCCAGTACTTC.

DNA for the CDR3: TGTGCCACCAGCAGAGATGGGACATCCCCCCGTGGCACCTTC. It encodes CATSRDGTSPRGTF. The V call is TRBV15, the J call TRBJ1-2; D possibly corresponds to TRBD1 (6 bases). The CDR3 contains 14 residues. The germline V gene has CDR1 LNHNV and CDR2 YYDKDF (reference sequence). The V and J ends lost 0 bases and 13 bases respectively, with 18 bases between them.

J is TRBJ1-2 and V is TRBV6-1, with 8 bases that match TRBD1. V gave up 5 bases and J gave up 10 bases; unmatched junction bases: 6. CDR3 length equals 12 residues. Germline V gives CDR1 MNHNS, CDR2 SASEGT. CDR3 bases: TGTGCCAGCAGTTGGGACAGGTGGGACTACACCTTC. Translated, it gives CASSWDRWDYTF.

This sequence joins TRBV5-1 and TRBJ1-6, with D hard to call. The CDR3 extends over 14 amino acids. Germline CDR1 and CDR2: SGHRS and YFSETQ. Deletions cut 0 bases from V and 5 bases from J, with 6 bases between. CDR3: CASSLAGNNSPLHF. CDR3 bases: TGCGCCAGCAGCTTGGCCGGGAATAATTCACCCCTCCACTTT.

The chain combines TRBV4-3 with TRBJ1-2, with 7 bases identical to TRBD1. The junction had 11 bases not matched to a gene; V was cut back by 0 bases and J by 4 bases. There are 17 residues in the CDR3. Germline values: CDR1 LGHNA, CDR2 YSLEER. The DNA for the CDR3 is TGCGCCAGCAGCCAAGAGGCCCGCCGGGACAGCCTCTATGGCTACACCTTC. Protein: CASSQEARRDSLYGYTF.

V is TRBV7-2 and J is TRBJ2-1, with 7 positions matching TRBD1. This CDR3 has 15 residues. With 5 bases clipped from V and 4 bases from J, the junction kept 8 bases outside the gene matches. Germline-derived CDR1 and CDR2 are SGHTA and FQGNSA. The CDR3 sequence is CASSITGESYNEQFF. DNA of the CDR3: TGTGCCAGCAGCATTACAGGGGAATCTTACAATGAGCAGTTCTTC.

The chain's CDR3 is CASSLGVDRGTEAFF. In DNA, the CDR3 is TGCGCCAGCAGCTTGGGTGTCGACAGGGGCACTGAAGCTTTCTTT. The chain uses TRBV5-1 and TRBJ1-1; 8 bases match TRBD1. The CDR3 contains 15 residues. V dropped 0 bases and J dropped 4; count of bases not matched to a gene: 5. Germline lookup yields CDR1 SGHRS and CDR2 YFSETQ.

This chain's CDR3 is CASSSWDRGVYGYTF. The CDR3 region has the DNA TGTGCCAGCAGCTCCTGGGACAGGGGTGTGTATGGCTACACCTTC. The V call is TRBV14, the J call TRBJ1-2; TRBD1 agrees at 10 bases. CDR3 length: 15 amino acids. With 5 bases clipped from V and 5 bases from J, the junction kept 8 bases outside the gene matches. Germline assignment: CDR1 SGHDN and CDR2 FVKESK.